The 18 T cell receptor beta chains presented below share a single source sample, sequenced in a study of a mutant IDH1 vaccine in newly diagnosed glioma. Profiling relied on immunoSEQ multiplex PCR, and the TCRdb table lists in-frame clones only, not all of them. The table has tens of thousands of clones, around four fifths seen once; the top ten hold around 3.9%. Time point in this sample: week 35, safety follow-up. Alongside topical imiquimod, each dose of vaccine comprised 300 ug of mutant IDH1 20-mer peptide. These TCRs are of unknown antigen specificity. The sample here was PBMCs, taken from a glioma patient whose treatment included an IDH1 peptide vaccine. The receptor set was obtained from a woman between 18 and 29 years old with glioma.

The genes are TRBV18 and TRBJ1-4; tentatively, D is TRBD1 (6 bases). Germline CDR1 is KGHSH and CDR2 is LQKENI. CDR3 size: 16 residues. The V end lost 2 bases, the J end lost 0 bases, and 10 bases lay between the germline ends. The CDR3 reads CASSPKTGATNEKLFF. In DNA, the CDR3 is TGTGCCAGCTCACCAAAGACAGGTGCAACTAATGAAAAACTGTTTTTT.

Worth noting for this clone: Other DNA sequences in the same sample also yield this CDR3. The chain recombines TRBV9 with TRBJ1-1, with D tentatively TRBD1 (6 bases). CDR1 and CDR2 from the germline V gene are SGDLS and YYNGEE. The CDR3 consists of 13 residues. V lost 4 bases to trimming and J lost 4 bases, with 11 bases between them. The CDR3 DNA sequence: TGTGCCAGCAGCCTAGGGGGGGGCACTGAAGCTTTCTTT. Amino acid sequence: CASSLGGGTEAFF.

The rearrangement joins TRBV25-1 to TRBJ1-1; D unclear. The CDR3 spans 11 residues. Per the germline V gene, CDR1 is MGHDK and CDR2 is SYGVNS. Between the trimmed V and J ends, which lost 6 bases and 5 bases, there was a span of 7 bases. This chain's CDR3 is CASSGLTEAFF. CDR3 DNA: TGTGCCAGCAGCGGGTTAACTGAAGCTTTCTTT.

The rearrangement uses TRBV7-2 and TRBJ1-2; possible D gene TRBD1, 6 bases. With 4 bases removed from V and 7 bases from J, the gap between germline ends came to 19 bases. Germline V gives CDR1 SGHTA, CDR2 FQGNSA. The CDR3 has 15 residues. The CDR3 nucleotides are TGTGCCAGCAGCTCACGAGTGGGGGCGTCGGGTGGCTACACCTTC. It specifies CASSSRVGASGGYTF.

This clone was detected once. The V gene is TRBV19, the J gene TRBJ2-7, with D hard to call. The CDR3 contains 13 residues. Germline loops: CDR1 LNHDA, CDR2 SQIVND (reference sequence). The V and J ends lost 1 base and 2 bases respectively, with 6 bases between them. CDR3 in DNA: TGTGCCAGTAGTATAGCTGGTACCTACGAGCAGTACTTC. The encoded protein is CASSIAGTYEQYF.

This clone showed up just once. The chain uses TRBV7-9 and TRBJ2-7, with 7 bases matching TRBD2. The CDR3 spans 17 residues. The V segment lost 1 base and the J segment 4 bases; nucleotides outside the gene matches: 13. Germline V gene sequence: CDR1 SEHNR, CDR2 FQNEAQ (reference sequence). This chain's CDR3 is CASSLVLRGGKTYEQYF. CDR3 coding DNA: TGTGCCAGCAGCTTAGTTCTTCGCGGGGGAAAAACGTACGAGCAGTACTTC.

The chain links TRBV6-5 to TRBJ1-5; a weak D match, TRBD1 (5 bases). The CDR3 contains 14 residues. V lost 6 bases, J lost 4 bases, and 13 bases lay in between. Germline V gives CDR1 MNHEY, CDR2 SVGAGI. The CDR3 protein is CASRLQGTNQPQHF. Written as DNA, the CDR3 is TGTGCCAGCAGACTCCAGGGAACGAATCAGCCCCAGCATTTT.

This clone was counted between two and nine times. The chain has TRBV10-3 and TRBJ1-1; 7 bases match TRBD1. Unmatched junction bases numbered 8, after V lost 0 bases and J lost 7 bases. This CDR3 comprises 15 residues. Germline V gene sequence: CDR1 ENHRY, CDR2 SYGVKD. Here the CDR3 DNA reads TGTGCCATCAGTGAGTCTGGTAGGGGGCTGGGTGAAGCTTTCTTT. Translation: CAISESGRGLGEAFF.

The CDR3 region is CASSLLAGYNEQFF. The CDR3 DNA follows: TGTGCCAGCAGCTTGTTAGCGGGTTACAATGAGCAGTTCTTC. V is TRBV5-8 and J is TRBJ2-1; TRBD2 aligns across 7 bases. V trimming: 1 base; J trimming: 4 bases; junction bases outside the gene matches: 2. The CDR3 consists of 14 residues. CDR1 and CDR2 from the germline V gene are SGHTS and YDEGEE.

V usage is TRBV10-3 and J usage is TRBJ2-5; a weak D match, TRBD1 (6 bases). Trimming pared 7 bases from V and 2 bases from J, leaving 11 bases between. There are 13 residues in the CDR3. Germline values: CDR1 ENHRY, CDR2 SYGVKD. CDR3 amino acids: CAINNREQETQYF. In nucleotides, the CDR3 is TGTGCCATCAACAACAGGGAACAAGAGACCCAGTACTTC.

The V gene is TRBV29-1, the J gene TRBJ1-1; 7 bases map to TRBD1. The CDR3 is 13 residues long. Germline CDR1 is SQVTM and CDR2 is ANQGSEA. The CDR3 loop reads CRGQGGRDTEAFF. The CDR3 DNA reads TGCCGCGGGCAGGGGGGCAGGGACACTGAAGCTTTCTTT.

The chain recombines TRBV5-1 with TRBJ2-7, with D perhaps assigned TRBD1 or TRBD2 (5 bases each). CDR1 SGHRS and CDR2 YFSETQ come from the germline V gene. Deletions cut 2 bases from V and 2 bases from J, with 11 bases between. The CDR3 runs 14 residues. The CDR3 spells CASSFRRGPYEQYF. The CDR3 DNA reads TGCGCCAGCAGCTTCCGCCGGGGCCCCTACGAGCAGTACTTC.

This clone turned up a few times. The chain combines TRBV5-1 with TRBJ1-1; 8 nucleotides agree with TRBD1. CDR3 size: 14 residues. The junction had 7 bases not matched to a gene; V was cut back by 2 bases and J by 7 bases. Germline-derived CDR1 and CDR2 are SGHRS and YFSETQ. CDR3 DNA sequence: TGCGCCAGCAGCTTTGCCGGGACAGGCGTTGAAGCTTTCTTT. Residues: CASSFAGTGVEAFF.

The chain combines TRBV9 with TRBJ1-1; no definite D call. The germline V gene has CDR1 SGDLS and CDR2 YYNGEE. The CDR3 runs to 13 residues. Trimming pared 0 bases from V and 1 base from J, leaving 4 bases between. CDR3 DNA sequence: TGTGCCAGCAGCGTAGAAGGGAACACTGAAGCTTTCTTT. It is translated as CASSVEGNTEAFF.

The table lists this clone with a count of one. The V and J genes are TRBV7-9 and TRBJ2-1; 10 nucleotides match TRBD2. CDR3 length equals 15 residues. V dropped 6 bases and J dropped 8; count of bases not matched to a gene: 10. CDR1 is SEHNR and CDR2 is FQNEAQ in the germline V gene (reference sequence). CDR3 in DNA: TGTGCCAGCAGACCTACCGAGCGGGGGGGCGATGAGCAGTTCTTC. Its protein product is CASRPTERGGDEQFF.

This chain joins TRBV9 and TRBJ2-3, with 8 bases matching TRBD2. The V gene's germline CDR1 is SGDLS and CDR2 YYNGEE. The CDR3 has 16 amino acids. V lost 3 bases to trimming and J lost 2 bases; unmatched junction nucleotides: 8. The CDR3 is CASSAPAGALTDTQYF. DNA for the CDR3: TGTGCCAGCAGCGCCCCAGCGGGGGCGCTCACAGATACGCAGTATTTT.

In this sample, this clone turned up once. The rearrangement links TRBV27 to TRBJ2-7; D gene ambiguous. Trimming left V 5 bases short and J 5 bases short, with 16 bases between. Germline CDR1 and CDR2: MNHEY and SMNVEV (reference sequence). The CDR3 extends over 14 amino acids. CDR3 in amino acids: CASSNRVPPHEQYF. Written as DNA, the CDR3 is TGTGCCAGCAGTAACCGGGTACCGCCCCACGAGCAGTACTTC.

The J gene is TRBJ2-3, the V gene TRBV13; 7 bases line up with TRBD2. CDR1 and CDR2 from the germline V gene are PRHDT and FYEKMQ (reference sequence). Losses at the gene ends were 6 bases for V and 1 base for J; bases not matched to a gene: 7. This CDR3 is 15 amino acids long. The CDR3 region is CASSSYSGGTDTQYF. CDR3 bases: TGTGCCAGCAGTTCTTACAGCGGGGGCACAGATACGCAGTATTTT.